Listed here are 18 T cell receptor beta chains from one sample, sequenced in a study of metastatic and nonmetastatic thyroid tumors. Ahead of thyroid surgery, no patient had received treatment of any kind. Using MiXCR, TCRdb reanalyzed the PCR reads. The sample includes 8,500 to 10,000 clones, 29% of them seen just once. The specimen sequenced was tumor tissue. Receptors were obtained from a female donor with papillary thyroid cancer or a benign thyroid nodule (not recorded which). Some clones in this sample may be carry-over from other donors' samples.

This clone came up many times. This may come from a read error, since a much larger clone is one base off. This chain joins TRBV9 and TRBJ2-2, with 7 bases identical to TRBD2. The CDR3 has 16 residues. Per the germline V gene, CDR1 is SGDLS and CDR2 is YYNGEE. Here the CDR3 reads CANSVAVAGNTGELFF. CDR3 nucleotides: TGTGCCAACAGCGTTGCCGTAGCGGGGAACACCGGGGAGCTGTTTTTT.

The chain has TRBV5-1 and TRBJ2-5; TRBD1 aligns across 11 bases. CDR1 SGHRS and CDR2 YFSETQ come from the germline V gene. V shed 7 bases and J 2 bases; nucleotides not matched to a gene: 7. The CDR3 loop spans 15 amino acids. The CDR3 protein is CASSGTGGGQETQYF. The CDR3, as DNA: TGCGCCAGCTCTGGGACAGGGGGGGGGCAAGAGACCCAGTACTTC.

This clone was seen a handful of times. The J gene is TRBJ2-3, the V gene TRBV6-6, with unresolved D. V lost 2 bases and J 4 bases, leaving 13 bases between the germline ends. Germline CDR1 is MNHNY and CDR2 is SVGAGI (reference sequence). This CDR3 comprises 15 residues. DNA of the CDR3: TGTGCCAGCAGTTACGTCGCAGTGGTTGCAGATACGCAGTATTTT. Protein product: CASSYVAVVADTQYF.

This clone was recorded at least ten times. The chain has TRBV7-6 and TRBJ2-3; TRBD2 matches at 9 bases. The CDR3 is 15 residues long. Per the germline V gene, CDR1 is SGHVS and CDR2 is FNYEAQ. V lost 3 bases, J lost 3 bases, and 4 bases stayed unmatched. CDR3 protein: CASSLMAGGTDTQYF. In DNA, the CDR3 is TGTGCCAGCAGCTTGATGGCGGGAGGGACAGATACGCAGTATTTT.

The V gene is TRBV2, the J gene TRBJ2-1; 13 positions match TRBD2. From germline, CDR1 is SNHLY and CDR2 FYNNEI. Trimming at V came to 4 bases and at J to 7 bases, leaving 7 bases not matched to a gene. This CDR3 spans 16 amino acids. CDR3 DNA sequence: TGTGCCAGCAGTGGGTCGACTAGCGGGAGGCATAATGAGCAGTTCTTC. Residues: CASSGSTSGRHNEQFF. Full variable domain (rest looked up from reference TRBV2 and TRBJ2-1): EPEVTQTPSHQVTQMGQEVILRCVPISNHLYFYWYRQILGQKVEFLVSFYNNEISEKSEIFDDQFSVERPDGSNFTLKIRSTKLEDSAMYFCASSGSTSGRHNEQFFGPGTRLTVL.

This clone was counted ten times or more. V is TRBV9 and J is TRBJ2-1; 8 bases agree with TRBD2. Germline CDR1 and CDR2: SGDLS and YYNGEE. The CDR3 has 14 amino acids. J was trimmed by 8 bases and V by 3 bases; bases with no gene match: 7. The CDR3 DNA reads as TGTGCCAGCAGCGCCCGACTAGCGAGGGATGAGCAGTTCTTC. It specifies CASSARLARDEQFF.

Turning to this clone: One end of the junction does not line up with germline, which may come from a read error. The CDR3 bases are TGTGCCATCAGCGAGTCATTAACAAACACTGAAGCTTTCTTT. It is translated as CAISESLTNTEAFF. This chain connects TRBV10-3 to TRBJ1-1; D uncertain. CDR1 is ENHRY, CDR2 SYGVKD, per germline. The CDR3 is made up of 14 amino acids.

This clone is labeled as medium-sized. The chain links TRBV6-1 to TRBJ1-1, with TRBD1 matching over 7 bases. The CDR3 has 14 residues. CDR1 and CDR2 (germline): MNHNS, SASEGT. V shed 7 bases, J shed 1 base, and the junction held 6 bases outside the gene matches. The CDR3 sequence is CASIPTGWNTEAFF. The DNA of the CDR3 is TGTGCCAGCATCCCGACAGGGTGGAACACTGAAGCTTTCTTT.

Worth noting for this clone: An end of the junction does not agree with germline; a read error may underlie this. V is TRBV7-8 and J is TRBJ1-2; tentative D call: TRBD1 (6 bases). Germline assignment: CDR1 SGHVS and CDR2 FQNEAQ. This CDR3 has 12 residues. The CDR3: CASSFRQQGLAF. DNA for the CDR3: TGTGCCAGCAGCTTCCGTCAGCAGGGGCTCGCCTTC.

The chain uses TRBV15 and TRBJ2-3; the D is unclear. Germline CDR1 is LNHNV and CDR2 is YYDKDF (reference sequence). Trimming shortened V by 7 bases and J by 5 bases, and 10 bases separated the two germline ends. This CDR3 is 12 amino acids long. The CDR3 is CATIKIRDTQYF. CDR3 nucleotides: TGTGCCACCATTAAGATCCGAGATACGCAGTATTTT.

This chain links TRBV20-1 with TRBJ2-7; maybe TRBD2 (5 bases). Germline V gene sequence: CDR1 DFQATT, CDR2 SNEGSKA (reference sequence). The CDR3 has 15 residues. Trimming cost V 5 bases and J 2 bases, with 19 bases left between them. In DNA, the CDR3 is TGCAGTGCTCCCTACCCGGGGAAAAGCACCTACGAGCAGTACTTC. Amino acids: CSAPYPGKSTYEQYF.

This clone showed up many times. This may arise from a read error, as a much more abundant clone is one base away. The V call is TRBV7-2, the J call TRBJ1-2; D gene unclear. The V end lost 5 bases, the J end lost 12 bases, and 22 bases lay between the germline ends. Per the germline V gene, CDR1 is SGHTA and CDR2 is FQGNSA. CDR3 size: 14 residues. CDR3: CASSPVVVVRGHTF. The CDR3 nucleotides read TGTGCCAGCAGCCCAGTCGTAGTAGTTCGAGGCCACACCTTC.

This clone was observed many times. This may arise from a read error, as a much more abundant clone is one base away. The chain combines TRBV6-4 with TRBJ1-1, with 7 bases that match TRBD1. CDR3 length equals 17 residues. J lost 1 base, V lost 6 bases, and 14 bases had no gene match. Germline V lookup: CDR1 MRHNA, CDR2 SNTAGT. The DNA of the CDR3 is TGTGCCAGCAGCTACTCGACGAGCGCAGGGGGGAACACTGAAGCTTTCTTT. Translating it yields CASSYSTSAGGNTEAFF.

This clone showed up many times. The genes are TRBV7-3 and TRBJ2-5; D unclear. V was trimmed by 1 base and J by 7 bases, leaving 7 bases between them. The germline gives CDR1 SGHTA, CDR2 FQGTGA. The CDR3 totals 12 residues. The CDR3 DNA is TGTGCCAGCAGCTTAAGTTGGCGGACCCAGTACTTC. Its translation: CASSLSWRTQYF.

Note on this clone: A junction boundary mismatches the germline segment, possibly from a read error. The chain combines TRBV14 with TRBJ2-1; 10 bases map to TRBD2. Per the germline V gene, CDR1 is SGHDN and CDR2 is FVKESK. The length of the CDR3 is 16 residues. The CDR3 bases are TGTGCCAGCAGCCGTCTTAGCGGGAGGCCCATTTATGATCAGTTCTTC. Translation gives CASSRLSGRPIYDQFF.

This clone is deemed medium-sized. CDR3: CASSLRQGYYEQYF. The CDR3 coding sequence is TGTGCCAGCAGTTTAAGACAGGGATACTACGAGCAGTACTTC. The chain is built from TRBV12-3 or TRBV12-4 and TRBJ2-7; 7 nucleotides match TRBD1. This CDR3 is built from 14 residues. Losses at the gene ends were 2 bases for V and 3 bases for J; bases not matched to a gene: 4.

This clone was seen a handful of times. A junction boundary mismatches the germline segment, possibly from a read error. The chain joins TRBV6-2 or TRBV6-3 to TRBJ2-2; possible D gene TRBD2, 5 bases. The CDR3 has 12 amino acids. Germline CDR1 MNHEY, CDR2 SVGEGT. In DNA, the CDR3 is TGTGCCAGCAGTTCATGGTCCGGGGAGCGGTTTTTT. It translates to CASSSWSGERFF.

Concerning this clone itself: An end of the junction differs from the germline gene, which may be a read error. The gene calls are TRBV13 and TRBJ2-3, with a possible D match to TRBD1 (5 bases). Germline-derived CDR1 and CDR2 are PRHDT and FYEKMQ (reference sequence). The CDR3 spans 15 residues. The chain's CDR3 is CTSSHRQGSTDTQYF. CDR3 DNA sequence: TGTACCAGCAGCCACCGTCAGGGAAGCACAGATACGCAGTATTTT.